This T cell receptor beta chain was found in a study of Graves' ophthalmopathy and Graves' hyperthyroidism. About the study: Peripheral blood was gathered at the point of initial diagnosis, before any treatment started.

The TCR beta CDR3 regions underwent amplification from RNA transcripts. HTBI-primed RT-PCR formed the first round, and a multiplex PCR formed the second. TCRdb analysed the multiplex PCR reads with MiXCR anew, one entry per CDR3 protein. Of roughly 160,000 distinct CDR3 sequences in the sample, 30% to 45% are singletons; the top ten hold less than 9.5%. This CDR3 region has 13 residues. This clonotype has ten or more counts. One end of the junction does not line up with germline, which may come from a read error. Among the exclusions were patients with other autoimmune diseases, uncontrolled infections, pregnancy or lactation. PBMCs originated in roughly 11 ml of fresh peripheral blood.

The TCR comes from a man between 25 and 39 years old with Graves' ophthalmopathy. The rearrangement uses TRBV12-3 or TRBV12-4 and TRBJ1-2, with a weak D call TRBD1 (6 bases). Sample: peripheral blood. In DNA, the CDR3 is TGTGCCAGCAGTTTAGAGGGGGAAGATGGCTGCACCTTC. Translation: CASSLEGEDGCTF.